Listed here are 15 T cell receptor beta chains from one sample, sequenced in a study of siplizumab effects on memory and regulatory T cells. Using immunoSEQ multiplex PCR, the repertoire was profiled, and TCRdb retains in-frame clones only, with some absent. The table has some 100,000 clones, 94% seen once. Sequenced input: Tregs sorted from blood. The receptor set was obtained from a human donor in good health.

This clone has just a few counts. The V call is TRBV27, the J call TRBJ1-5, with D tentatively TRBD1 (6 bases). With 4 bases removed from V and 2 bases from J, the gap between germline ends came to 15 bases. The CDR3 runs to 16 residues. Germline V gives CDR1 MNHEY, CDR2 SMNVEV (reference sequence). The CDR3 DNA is TGTGCCAGCAGTTCCCTGCGGAACAGGGGCAATCAGCCCCAGCATTTT. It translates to CASSSLRNRGNQPQHF.

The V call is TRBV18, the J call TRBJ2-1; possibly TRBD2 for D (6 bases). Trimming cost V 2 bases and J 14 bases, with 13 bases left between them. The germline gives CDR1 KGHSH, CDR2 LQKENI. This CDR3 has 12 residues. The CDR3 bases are TGTGCCAGCTCACCATCAGGTCGGGGGAAGTTCTTC. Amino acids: CASSPSGRGKFF.

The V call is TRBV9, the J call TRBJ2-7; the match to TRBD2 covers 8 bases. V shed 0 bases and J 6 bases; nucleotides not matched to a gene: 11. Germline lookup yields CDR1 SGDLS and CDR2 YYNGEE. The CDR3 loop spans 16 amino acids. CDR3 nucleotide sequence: TGTGCCAGCAGCGTAGGAGGCGGGAGGATGGGTAGCGAGCAGTACTTC. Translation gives CASSVGGGRMGSEQYF.

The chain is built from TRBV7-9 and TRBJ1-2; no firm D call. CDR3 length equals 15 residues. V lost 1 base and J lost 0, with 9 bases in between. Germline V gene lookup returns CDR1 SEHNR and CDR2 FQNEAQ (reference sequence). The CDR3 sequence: CASSLVAGANYGYTF. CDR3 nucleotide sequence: TGTGCCAGCAGCTTAGTGGCAGGAGCTAACTATGGCTACACCTTC.

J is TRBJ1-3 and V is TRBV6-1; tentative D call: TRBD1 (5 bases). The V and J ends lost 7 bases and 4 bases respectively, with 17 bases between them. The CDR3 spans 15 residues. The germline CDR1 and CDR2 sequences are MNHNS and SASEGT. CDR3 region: CASNRRTGAGNTIYF. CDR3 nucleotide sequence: TGTGCCAGCAACCGAAGGACTGGGGCCGGAAACACCATATATTTT.

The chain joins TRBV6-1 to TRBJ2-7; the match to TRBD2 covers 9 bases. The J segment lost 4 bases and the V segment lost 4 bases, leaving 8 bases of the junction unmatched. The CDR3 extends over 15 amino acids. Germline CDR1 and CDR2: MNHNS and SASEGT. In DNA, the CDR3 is TGTGCCAGCAGTGGGTCTCGACTAGCGGTATACGAGCAGTACTTC. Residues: CASSGSRLAVYEQYF.

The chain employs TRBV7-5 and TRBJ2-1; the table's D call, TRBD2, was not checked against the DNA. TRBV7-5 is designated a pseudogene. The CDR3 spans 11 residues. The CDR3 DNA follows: TGTGTCAGAAGCTTCTCGGGTGAGCAGTTCTTC. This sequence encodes CVRSFSGEQFF.

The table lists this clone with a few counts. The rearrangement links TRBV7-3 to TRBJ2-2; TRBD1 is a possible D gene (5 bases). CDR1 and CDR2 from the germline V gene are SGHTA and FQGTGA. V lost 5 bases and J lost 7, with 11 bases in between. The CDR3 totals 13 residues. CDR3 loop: CASSSQGYGELFF. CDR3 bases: TGTGCCAGCAGCAGCCAGGGCTACGGGGAGCTGTTTTTT.

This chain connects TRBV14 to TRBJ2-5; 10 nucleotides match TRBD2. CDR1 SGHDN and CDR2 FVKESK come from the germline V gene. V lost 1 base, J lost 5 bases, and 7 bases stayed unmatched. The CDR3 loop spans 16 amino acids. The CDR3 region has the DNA TGTGCCAGCAGCCAAGCTAGCGGGAGAGGGGAGGAGACCCAGTACTTC. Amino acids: CASSQASGRGEETQYF.

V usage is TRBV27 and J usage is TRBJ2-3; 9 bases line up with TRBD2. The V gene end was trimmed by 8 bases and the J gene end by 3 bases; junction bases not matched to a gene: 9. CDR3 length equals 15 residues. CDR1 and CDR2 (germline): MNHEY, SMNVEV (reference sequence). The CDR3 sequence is CASAGAGGRTDTQYF. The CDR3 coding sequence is TGTGCCAGCGCAGGTGCGGGAGGGAGGACAGATACGCAGTATTTT.

The chain's CDR3 is CASSLRELAGSSYNEQFF. CDR3 in DNA: TGTGCCAGCAGCCTCCGTGAACTAGCGGGAAGCTCCTACAATGAGCAGTTCTTC. The gene calls are TRBV14 and TRBJ2-1, with 10 bases aligning to TRBD2. Losses at the gene ends were 4 bases for V and 0 bases for J; bases not matched to a gene: 9. The germline V gene has CDR1 SGHDN and CDR2 FVKESK. The CDR3 extends over 18 amino acids.

As DNA, the CDR3 is TGTGCCAGCAGCCCAGGACAGGGAGTATATGGCTACACCTTC. Its protein is CASSPGQGVYGYTF. The rearrangement uses TRBV13 and TRBJ1-2; 8 bases are shared with TRBD1. The CDR3 sequence is 14 residues long. The germline CDR1 and CDR2 sequences are PRHDT and FYEKMQ (reference sequence). Unmatched junction bases numbered 7, after V lost 5 bases and J lost 5 bases.

CDR3 sequence (DNA): TGTGCCAGTTACAACACCGGGGAGCTGTTTTTT. Translating it yields CASYNTGELFF. This chain links TRBV6-5 with TRBJ2-2; unclear D gene. This CDR3 is 11 amino acids long. Germline V gives CDR1 MNHEY, CDR2 SVGAGI. V was clipped by 9 bases and J by 2 bases, with 4 bases between them.

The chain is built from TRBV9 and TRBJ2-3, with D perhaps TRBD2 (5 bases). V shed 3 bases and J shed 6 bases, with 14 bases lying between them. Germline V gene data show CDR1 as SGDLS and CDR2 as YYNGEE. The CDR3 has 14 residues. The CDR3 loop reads CASSAHTSVDTQYF. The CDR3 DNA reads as TGTGCCAGCAGCGCCCATACTAGTGTTGATACGCAGTATTTT.

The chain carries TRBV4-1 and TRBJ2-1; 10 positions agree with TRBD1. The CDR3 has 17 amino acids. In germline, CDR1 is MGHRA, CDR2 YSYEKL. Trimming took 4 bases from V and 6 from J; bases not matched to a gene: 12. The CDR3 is CASSPMGTGTGANEQFF. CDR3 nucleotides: TGCGCCAGCAGCCCCATGGGGACCGGGACAGGGGCCAATGAGCAGTTCTTC.